These 23 T cell receptor beta chains came from one sample sequenced in a study of a mutant IDH1 vaccine in newly diagnosed glioma. The method was immunoSEQ multiplex PCR; TCRdb's version includes in-frame clones alone and lacks a portion of them. The sample yields around 50,000 clones, more than 65% seen once. Documented time point: week 35, safety follow-up. Vaccine doses each comprised 300 ug of mutant IDH1 20-mer peptide, with topical imiquimod. Their specific antigens are unknown. The sample here was PBMCs, taken from a glioma patient whose treatment included an IDH1 peptide vaccine. All receptors come from a man aged 35 to 55 with glioma.

The chain joins TRBV30 to TRBJ2-7; a weak D match, TRBD1 (5 bases). Germline V gene sequence: CDR1 GTSNPN, CDR2 SVGIG (reference sequence). V was clipped by 5 bases and J by 4 bases, with 9 bases between them. The CDR3 extends over 11 amino acids. This CDR3 is CAWAAGYEQYF. The CDR3 bases are TGTGCCTGGGCCGCAGGGTACGAGCAGTACTTC.

The chain carries TRBV5-1 and TRBJ1-1; 8 bases align to TRBD1. This CDR3 spans 15 amino acids. CDR1 and CDR2 from the germline V gene are SGHRS and YFSETQ. Trimming cost V 2 bases and J 3 bases; bases outside gene matches: 6. The CDR3: CASSFRQGWDTEAFF. DNA of the CDR3: TGCGCCAGCAGCTTTAGACAGGGGTGGGACACTGAAGCTTTCTTT.

CDR3: CASSLADRDQETQYF. The DNA for the CDR3 is TGCGCCAGCAGCCTAGCCGACAGGGACCAAGAGACCCAGTACTTC. J is TRBJ2-5 and V is TRBV5-1; 7 bases fit TRBD1. V was clipped by 4 bases and J by 0 bases; unmatched bases: 6. The CDR3 covers 15 residues. Germline lookup yields CDR1 SGHRS and CDR2 YFSETQ.

The gene calls are TRBV6-6 and TRBJ1-1; maybe TRBD1 (5 bases). V shed 2 bases and J shed 1 base, with 11 bases lying between them. There are 15 residues in the CDR3. CDR1 is MNHNY, CDR2 SVGAGI, per germline (reference sequence). Written as DNA, the CDR3 is TGTGCCAGCAGTTACCTGGGACGGGAGAACACTGAAGCTTTCTTT. It translates to CASSYLGRENTEAFF.

The chain is built from TRBV7-6 and TRBJ1-1; a weak D match, TRBD1 (6 bases). The V end was cut by 0 bases, the J end by 1 base, with 12 bases between. Germline V gene lookup returns CDR1 SGHVS and CDR2 FNYEAQ. The CDR3 extends over 16 amino acids. The CDR3 protein is CASSLAPLDRNTEAFF. CDR3 DNA sequence: TGTGCCAGCAGCTTAGCGCCCCTGGACAGGAACACTGAAGCTTTCTTT.

The chain combines TRBV27 with TRBJ2-2, with 7 bases fitting TRBD1. The CDR3 is 17 residues long. From germline, CDR1 is MNHEY and CDR2 SMNVEV (reference sequence). The V segment lost 3 bases and the J segment 4 bases; nucleotides outside the gene matches: 11. CDR3 protein: CASSFIVTGQGTGELFF. CDR3 DNA sequence: TGTGCCAGCAGTTTCATCGTGACAGGGCAGGGCACCGGGGAGCTGTTTTTT.

This chain joins TRBV2 and TRBJ2-7; 8 bases are a match to TRBD1. CDR1 is SNHLY and CDR2 is FYNNEI in the germline V gene. V shed 2 bases, J shed 0 bases, and the junction held 9 bases outside the gene matches. This CDR3 contains 17 residues. CDR3 region: CASSEFLLGQVSYEQYF. CDR3 nucleotide sequence: TGTGCCAGCAGTGAATTTTTATTGGGACAGGTCTCCTACGAGCAGTACTTC.

The chain employs TRBV12-5 and TRBJ1-1, with D uncertain. The length of the CDR3 is 13 residues. Per the germline V gene, CDR1 is LGHNT and CDR2 is FRNRAP. The germline V and J ends were trimmed by 6 bases and 2 bases, with 10 bases remaining between them. CDR3: CASGLTLNTEAFF. CDR3 nucleotide sequence: TGTGCTAGTGGCTTAACACTTAACACTGAAGCTTTCTTT.

V usage is TRBV12-5 and J usage is TRBJ1-5; D is unresolved. The germline V gene has CDR1 LGHNT and CDR2 FRNRAP. The CDR3 sequence is 14 residues long. Trimming took 7 bases from V and 0 from J, leaving 10 bases between them. The CDR3 bases are TGTGCTAGTGCCGACACGTATAGCAATCAGCCCCAGCATTTT. Encoded protein: CASADTYSNQPQHF.

This clone was recorded a few times. The chain carries TRBV7-9 and TRBJ1-2, with D possibly matching TRBD1 (5 bases). Germline V gene lookup returns CDR1 SEHNR and CDR2 FQNEAQ (reference sequence). The CDR3 covers 15 residues. Trimming removed 1 base from V and 1 base from J, with 10 bases in between. This CDR3 reads CASSLGQGLNYGYTF. The DNA of the CDR3 is TGTGCCAGCAGCTTAGGGCAGGGCCTTAACTATGGCTACACCTTC.

This clone showed up just a few times. The chain links TRBV25-1 to TRBJ1-1, with TRBD1 as a possible D gene (6 bases). Germline V gene data show CDR1 as MGHDK and CDR2 as SYGVNS. V was clipped by 2 bases and J by 4 bases, with 11 bases between them. The length of the CDR3 is 14 residues. The CDR3 here is CASSEQGMTTEAFF. The CDR3 nucleotides are TGTGCCAGCAGTGAACAGGGGATGACCACTGAAGCTTTCTTT.

This chain joins TRBV5-1 and TRBJ1-2; TRBD1 matches at 7 bases. J was trimmed by 7 bases and V by 6 bases; bases with no gene match: 6. Germline V gene lookup returns CDR1 SGHRS and CDR2 YFSETQ. The CDR3 has 12 amino acids. The chain's CDR3 is CASTRDSGGYTF. The DNA for the CDR3 is TGCGCCAGCACCCGGGACAGTGGTGGCTACACCTTC.

This clone was recorded once. V gene TRBV7-9 combines with J gene TRBJ1-2, with D unresolved. The germline CDR1 and CDR2 sequences are SEHNR and FQNEAQ (reference sequence). Trimming pared 8 bases from V and 8 bases from J, leaving 27 bases between. The CDR3 contains 16 residues. CDR3 in amino acids: CASQSLLISPTDGYTF. CDR3 coding DNA: TGTGCCAGCCAATCGCTATTGATAAGCCCCACCGACGGCTACACCTTC.

The chain joins TRBV19 to TRBJ1-4; D perhaps matches TRBD1 (6 bases). V was cut by 0 bases and J by 7 bases, with 18 bases left in between. Germline CDR1 is LNHDA and CDR2 is SQIVND (reference sequence). This CDR3 has 17 amino acids. The CDR3 loop is CASSIERTDRWGEKLFF. The CDR3 DNA sequence: TGTGCCAGTAGTATAGAGAGGACCGACAGGTGGGGTGAAAAACTGTTTTTT.

The chain combines TRBV18 with TRBJ2-7; D is perhaps TRBD1 (5 bases). V gave up 1 base and J gave up 0 bases, with 7 bases separating them. CDR3 size: 14 residues. CDR1 is KGHSH and CDR2 is LQKENI in the germline V gene. CDR3 DNA sequence: TGTGCCAGCTCACCACGACAGCCCTCCTACGAGCAGTACTTC. It specifies CASSPRQPSYEQYF.

This chain joins TRBV5-1 and TRBJ1-3; tentatively, D is TRBD1 (5 bases). Trimming cost V 0 bases and J 0 bases, with 13 bases left between them. CDR3 length: 17 residues. The germline gives CDR1 SGHRS, CDR2 YFSETQ. The CDR3 DNA reads as TGCGCCAGCAGCTTGGGTTCGACAGTAACCTCTGGAAACACCATATATTTT. It encodes CASSLGSTVTSGNTIYF. Together with reference TRBV5-1 and TRBJ1-3, the CDR3 gives the full variable domain: KAGVTQTPRYLIKTRGQQVTLSCSPISGHRSVSWYQQTPGQGLQFLFEYFSETQRNKGNFPGRFSGRQFSNSRSEMNVSTLELGDSALYLCASSLGSTVTSGNTIYFGEGSWLTVV.

The chain uses TRBV5-1 and TRBJ2-3; possibly TRBD2 for D (5 bases). V was cut by 4 bases and J by 4 bases, with 10 bases left in between. The CDR3 has 13 residues. Germline V gene lookup returns CDR1 SGHRS and CDR2 YFSETQ. In nucleotides, the CDR3 is TGCGCCAGCAGCCTGACGGGGTCAGATACGCAGTATTTT. It encodes CASSLTGSDTQYF. Drawing the rest from reference TRBV5-1 and TRBJ2-3, the complete variable domain is KAGVTQTPRYLIKTRGQQVTLSCSPISGHRSVSWYQQTPGQGLQFLFEYFSETQRNKGNFPGRFSGRQFSNSRSEMNVSTLELGDSALYLCASSLTGSDTQYFGPGTRLTVL.

The chain has TRBV27 and TRBJ2-1, with TRBD1 as a possible D gene (6 bases). Germline V gene data show CDR1 as MNHEY and CDR2 as SMNVEV (reference sequence). The V gene lost 5 bases and the J gene lost 8 bases, with 22 bases spanning the gap. The CDR3 is 16 amino acids. As DNA, the CDR3 is TGTGCCAGCAGTCAGAGGTGGACAGCCACCGTCCATGAGCAGTTCTTC. Its translation: CASSQRWTATVHEQFF.

This chain connects TRBV30 to TRBJ2-3, with D perhaps matching TRBD1 or TRBD2 (6 bases each). CDR1 and CDR2 (germline): GTSNPN, SVGIG (reference sequence). The length of the CDR3 is 15 residues. Trimming removed 0 bases from V and 1 base from J, with 11 bases in between. The CDR3 sequence is CAWSVRRGGTDTQYF. The CDR3, as DNA: TGTGCCTGGAGTGTACGGAGGGGGGGCACAGATACGCAGTATTTT.

This clone was detected only a few times. The chain combines TRBV5-5 with TRBJ1-1, with no clear D. The CDR3 covers 14 residues. Trimming stripped 0 bases from V and 4 bases from J, with 10 bases between. CDR1 and CDR2 from the germline V gene are SGHKS and YYEKEE (reference sequence). CDR3 DNA sequence: TGTGCCAGCAGCTTGGTGGGGAGGGCCACTGAAGCTTTCTTT. Translated: CASSLVGRATEAFF.

In this sample, this clone turned up a few times. This chain links TRBV30 with TRBJ1-1; D is perhaps TRBD1 (5 bases). Germline loops: CDR1 GTSNPN, CDR2 SVGIG (reference sequence). The CDR3 is 14 amino acids. Trimming removed 4 bases at V and 5 bases at J, with 17 bases between. The CDR3 loop reads CAWTVVTWGTEAFF. The CDR3 region has the DNA TGTGCCTGGACCGTGGTGACTTGGGGGACTGAAGCTTTCTTT.

This chain uses TRBV4-1 with TRBJ1-5; weak D call: TRBD1 (6 bases). CDR1 is MGHRA and CDR2 is YSYEKL in the germline V gene. This CDR3 has 16 residues. With 4 bases removed from V and 2 bases from J, the gap between germline ends came to 15 bases. The CDR3 DNA is TGCGCCAGCAGCCCGAATTCAGGGGCTGGCAATCAGCCCCAGCATTTT. This translates into CASSPNSGAGNQPQHF.

The V gene is TRBV30, the J gene TRBJ2-7; D perhaps matches TRBD1 (6 bases). Per the germline V gene, CDR1 is GTSNPN and CDR2 is SVGIG (reference sequence). With 4 bases removed from V and 0 bases from J, the gap between germline ends came to 13 bases. The CDR3 contains 14 residues. For the CDR3, the DNA is TGTGCCTGGACGGACAGTGAGGTCTCCTACGAGCAGTACTTC. Residues: CAWTDSEVSYEQYF.